The present T cell receptor beta chain was sequenced within a study of blood T cells in healthy people across ages. This CDR3 contains 14 residues. Trimming pared 3 bases from V and 6 bases from J, leaving 13 bases between. A sample-barcoded 5' primer and a J-beta primer mix were used in a second PCR of about 7 to 12 cycles. With 12 random nucleotides, a template-switch adaptor tagged each individual cDNA molecule. TCRdb independently ran MiXCR on the 5' RACE reads; one entry per CDR3 protein. Among about 750,000 distinct CDR3 sequences listed, approximately 53% were seen once. This clonotype originated in a man older than 75 in good health. The chain uses TRBV12-3 or TRBV12-4 and TRBJ2-3; D is unresolved. The sequenced sample was blood. CDR3 sequence: CASSLRQLRDTQYF. In nucleotides, the CDR3 is TGTGCCAGCAGTTTGCGGCAGCTCCGGGATACGCAGTATTTT.